This T cell receptor (beta chain) was identified during a study of PD-L1 blockade in urothelial cancer. V was pared by 4 bases and J by 5 bases, with 9 bases of the junction left unmatched. Germline CDR1 is SNHLY and CDR2 is FYNNEI. This CDR3 is built from 15 residues. Profiling relied on immunoSEQ multiplex PCR, and the TCRdb table lists in-frame clones only, not all of them. The sample yields more than 40,000 clones, 88% seen once. The source was PBMCs, collected around atezolizumab (anti-PD-L1) treatment. The genes are TRBV2 and TRBJ2-5; 8 bases fit TRBD2. This TCR came from a woman aged 55-75 years with urothelial cancer. The CDR3 coding sequence is TGTGCCAGCAGTGGGGAAGCGGGAGCCGGGGAGACCCAGTACTTC. This gives the protein CASSGEAGAGETQYF.